This T cell receptor (beta chain) emerged from a study of lymphopenia after photon versus proton radiotherapy. Whole-study findings and limits: Relative stability marked proton patients; photon patients lost diversity and naive cells. Oligoclonal CD8+ Temra expansion after nadir drove photon patients' diversity drop. Survival link was tested only in deceased patients; proton benefit remains a possibility. Larger post-nadir TCR diversity loss correlated inversely with survival in deceased patients.

For this clone: Its cognate antigen is unknown.

Germline V CDR1 and CDR2: SGHRS, YFSETQ. This CDR3 comprises 14 residues. The V gene lost 4 bases and the J gene lost 1 base, with 10 bases spanning the gap. TCRdb keeps only in-frame clones here, not all; method: immunoSEQ multiplex PCR. The sample consists of some 25,000 clones, more than 80% of them appearing once. This receptor was taken from a man in his thirties or forties with gastric cancer. The material was peripheral blood, obtained from a patient treated with photon-based radiotherapy. The chain is built from TRBV5-1 and TRBJ2-3; tentative D call: TRBD2 (6 bases). CDR3 in DNA: TGCGCCAGCAGCCCGGGAGAAGGCACAGATACGCAGTATTTT. The encoded protein is CASSPGEGTDTQYF.